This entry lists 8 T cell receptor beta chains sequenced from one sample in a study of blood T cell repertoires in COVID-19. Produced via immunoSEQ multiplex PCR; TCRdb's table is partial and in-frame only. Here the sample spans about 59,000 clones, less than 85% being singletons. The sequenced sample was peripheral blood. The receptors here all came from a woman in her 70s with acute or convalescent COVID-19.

CDR3: CASSSWTRLETQYF. CDR3 nucleotide sequence: TGTGCCAGCAGCTCCTGGACTAGGCTGGAGACCCAGTACTTC. V gene TRBV7-9 combines with J gene TRBJ2-5, with TRBD2 matching over 7 bases. V shed 4 bases, J shed 5 bases, and the junction held 7 bases outside the gene matches. Germline CDR1 reads SEHNR; CDR2 reads FQNEAQ (reference sequence). The CDR3 contains 14 residues.

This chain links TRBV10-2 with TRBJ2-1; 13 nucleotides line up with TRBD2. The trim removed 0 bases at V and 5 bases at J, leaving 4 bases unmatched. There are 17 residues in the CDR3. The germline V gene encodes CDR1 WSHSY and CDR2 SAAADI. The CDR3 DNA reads TGCGCCAGCAGTGAGTCGGGGACTAGCGGGGATCACAATGAGCAGTTCTTC. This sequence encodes CASSESGTSGDHNEQFF.

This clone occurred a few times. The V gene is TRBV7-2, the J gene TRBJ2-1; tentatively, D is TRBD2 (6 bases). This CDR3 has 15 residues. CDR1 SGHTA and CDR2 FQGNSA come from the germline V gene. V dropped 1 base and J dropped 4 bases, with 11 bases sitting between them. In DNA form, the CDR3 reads TGTGCCAGCAGCTTAGACCCCGGGAGATACAATGAGCAGTTCTTC. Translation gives CASSLDPGRYNEQFF.

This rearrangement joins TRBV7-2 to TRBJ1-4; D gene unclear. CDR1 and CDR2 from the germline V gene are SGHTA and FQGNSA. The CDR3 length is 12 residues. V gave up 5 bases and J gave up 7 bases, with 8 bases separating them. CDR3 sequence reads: CASSPRSEKLFF. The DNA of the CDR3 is TGTGCCAGCAGCCCCCGGAGTGAAAAACTGTTTTTT.

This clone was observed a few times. CDR3 residues: CASNPQAGGNEQFF. CDR3 coding DNA: TGCGCCAGCAACCCGCAAGCGGGGGGCAATGAGCAGTTCTTC. The chain carries TRBV5-1 and TRBJ2-1, with 9 nucleotides matching TRBD2. The CDR3 loop spans 14 amino acids. Germline V lookup: CDR1 SGHRS, CDR2 YFSETQ. V shed 6 bases, J shed 6 bases, and the junction held 7 bases outside the gene matches.

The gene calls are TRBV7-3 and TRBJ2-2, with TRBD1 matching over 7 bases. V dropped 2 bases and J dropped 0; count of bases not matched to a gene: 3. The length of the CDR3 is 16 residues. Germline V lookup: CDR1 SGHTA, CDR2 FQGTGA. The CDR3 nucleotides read TGTGCCAGCAGCTTAGTCCAGGGGGCGAACACCGGGGAGCTGTTTTTT. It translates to CASSLVQGANTGELFF.

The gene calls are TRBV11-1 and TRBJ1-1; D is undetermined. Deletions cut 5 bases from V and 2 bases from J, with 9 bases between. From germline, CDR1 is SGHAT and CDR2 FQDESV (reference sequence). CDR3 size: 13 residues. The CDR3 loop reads CASSLLINTEAFF. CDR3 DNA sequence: TGTGCCAGCAGCCTCCTTATTAACACTGAAGCTTTCTTT.

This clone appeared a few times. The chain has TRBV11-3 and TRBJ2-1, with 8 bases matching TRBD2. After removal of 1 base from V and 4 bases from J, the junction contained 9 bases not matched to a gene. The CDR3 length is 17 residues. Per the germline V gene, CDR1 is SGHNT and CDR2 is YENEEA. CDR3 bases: TGTGCCAGCAGCTTAGGGTGGACTAGCAAGGGTTACAATGAGCAGTTCTTC. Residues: CASSLGWTSKGYNEQFF.